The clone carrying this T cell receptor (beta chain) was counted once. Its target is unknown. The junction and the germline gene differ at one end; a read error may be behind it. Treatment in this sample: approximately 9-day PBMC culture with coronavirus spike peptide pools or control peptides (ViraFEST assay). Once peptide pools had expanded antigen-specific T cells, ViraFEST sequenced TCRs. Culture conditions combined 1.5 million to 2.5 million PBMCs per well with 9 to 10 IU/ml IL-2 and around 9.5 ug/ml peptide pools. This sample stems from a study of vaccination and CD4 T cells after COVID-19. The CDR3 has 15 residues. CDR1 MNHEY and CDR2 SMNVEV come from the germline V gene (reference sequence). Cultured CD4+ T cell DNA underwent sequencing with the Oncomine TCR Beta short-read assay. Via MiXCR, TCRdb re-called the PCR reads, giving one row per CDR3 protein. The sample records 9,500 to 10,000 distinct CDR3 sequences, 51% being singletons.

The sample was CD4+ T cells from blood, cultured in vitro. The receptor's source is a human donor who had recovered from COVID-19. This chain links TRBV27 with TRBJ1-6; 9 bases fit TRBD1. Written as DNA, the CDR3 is TGTGCCAGCAGTCCCGCCCGGACAGGGGATTCACCCCCCCACTTT. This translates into CASSPARTGDSPPHF.